The 11 T cell receptor beta chains presented below share a single source sample, sequenced in a study of blood T cell repertoires in COVID-19 (dated by TCRdb to the early 2020s). The library was produced with the immunoSEQ multiplex PCR assay. The source is immuneACCESS, and TCRdb retained only in-frame sequences with V and J called. Part of the clones is not carried over; for the studies checked, unresolved V genes explain less than half of this, and the remainder is unexplained. The sample yields about 180,000 clones; 75% to 90% were counted once. The leading ten clones occupy more than 3% of the sample. Sequencing was performed on peripheral blood. All receptors derive from a man in his 60s with acute or convalescent COVID-19.

With regard to this clone: Given a much more abundant clone one base away, this may be a read error. CDR3 DNA sequence: TGTGCCAGCAGCCGGACTAGCGGTTACAATGAGCAGTTCTTC. Its translation is CASSRTSGYNEQFF. The V gene is TRBV3-1 (or the pseudogene TRBV3-2), the J gene TRBJ2-1; 10 bases agree with TRBD2. CDR3 length equals 14 residues. The J segment lost 4 bases and the V segment lost 4 bases, leaving 1 base of the junction unmatched. Germline V gene data show CDR1 as LGHDT and CDR2 as YNNKEL (reference sequence).

This chain joins TRBV25-1 and TRBJ2-2, with 7 bases fitting TRBD1. The CDR3 extends over 14 amino acids. V shed 3 bases and J 6 bases; nucleotides not matched to a gene: 4. Germline loops: CDR1 MGHDK, CDR2 SYGVNS. The CDR3 spells CASSDRTGAGELFF. The CDR3 DNA sequence: TGTGCCAGCAGTGACCGGACAGGAGCCGGGGAGCTGTTTTTT.

The gene calls are TRBV28 and TRBJ2-7; 10 positions agree with TRBD2. Germline CDR1 and CDR2: MDHEN and SYDVKM. The CDR3 is made up of 14 amino acids. V lost 5 bases and J lost 6; bases outside the gene matches: 7. The chain's CDR3 is CASSNYPSGSEQYF. CDR3 DNA sequence: TGTGCCAGCAGTAACTATCCTAGCGGGAGCGAGCAGTACTTC.

The chain is built from TRBV7-2 and TRBJ2-5; tentative D call: TRBD1 (6 bases). The germline gives CDR1 SGHTA, CDR2 FQGNSA. This CDR3 is 13 amino acids long. V was clipped by 5 bases and J by 2 bases, with 9 bases between them. CDR3 protein: CASSRDRQETQYF. CDR3 sequence (DNA): TGTGCCAGCAGCCGAGACAGGCAAGAGACCCAGTACTTC.

This clone was recorded once. The chain joins TRBV4-1 to TRBJ2-7, with TRBD2 matching over 8 bases. The CDR3 runs to 15 residues. Germline V CDR1 and CDR2: MGHRA, YSYEKL. V shed 4 bases and J 7 bases; nucleotides not matched to a gene: 12. DNA of the CDR3: TGCGCCAGCAGCCGCGTCCCGGGGGTAGCGGGAGAGCAGTACTTC. Amino acids: CASSRVPGVAGEQYF.

J is TRBJ2-1 and V is TRBV6-5; 10 nucleotides match TRBD2. The CDR3 length is 15 residues. The V gene's germline CDR1 is MNHEY and CDR2 SVGAGI. V was clipped by 6 bases and J by 8 bases; unmatched bases: 10. The CDR3 DNA sequence: TGTGCCAGCAGAAGGGTAGCGGGAGGTGGAGATGAGCAGTTCTTC. As protein: CASRRVAGGGDEQFF.

The chain uses TRBV3-1 (or the pseudogene TRBV3-2) and TRBJ2-3; tentatively, D is TRBD1 (5 bases). The germline V gene has CDR1 LGHDT and CDR2 YNNKEL (reference sequence). This CDR3 is 15 amino acids long. V lost 1 base and J lost 0, with 8 bases in between. The CDR3 nucleotides are TGTGCCAGCAGCCAAGGGACATCTAGCACAGATACGCAGTATTTT. This encodes CASSQGTSSTDTQYF.

The CDR3: CASSPLGTGTFTDTQYF. CDR3 nucleotides: TGTGCCAGCAGTCCCCTTGGGACAGGTACATTCACAGATACGCAGTATTTT. The V gene is TRBV6-6, the J gene TRBJ2-3; 8 nucleotides agree with TRBD1. The CDR3 is made up of 17 amino acids. The V gene's germline CDR1 is MNHNY and CDR2 SVGAGI (reference sequence). With V trimmed by 5 bases and J by 2 bases, 12 bases remained unmatched.

In DNA form, the CDR3 reads TGTGCCAGCAAGACGGGGGGCTCCTATAATTCACCCCTCCACTTT. Translated: CASKTGGSYNSPLHF. This chain links TRBV6-5 with TRBJ1-6; D might be TRBD1 (5 bases). CDR3 length: 15 amino acids. The germline V and J ends were trimmed by 7 bases and 0 bases, with 10 bases remaining between them. Germline assignment: CDR1 MNHEY and CDR2 SVGAGI.

This clone was seen a few times. The gene calls are TRBV27 and TRBJ1-1; 7 bases align to TRBD1. Germline CDR1 MNHEY, CDR2 SMNVEV (reference sequence). With V trimmed by 6 bases and J by 2 bases, 9 bases remained unmatched. There are 15 residues in the CDR3. Written as DNA, the CDR3 is TGTGCCAGCAGAGGTGGAGGGGGCGGTAACACTGAAGCTTTCTTT. It is translated as CASRGGGGGNTEAFF.

The chain uses TRBV20-1 and TRBJ2-7; D gene unclear. The V end lost 3 bases, the J end lost 0 bases, and 3 bases lay between the germline ends. CDR1 and CDR2 from the germline V gene are DFQATT and SNEGSKA (reference sequence). There are 11 residues in the CDR3. DNA of the CDR3: TGCAGTGCTAGTCGCTCCTACGAGCAGTACTTC. Its translation is CSASRSYEQYF.